The T cell receptor beta chain described here comes from a study of T cells in Graves' hyperthyroidism and ophthalmopathy. The overall study: Prior to any treatment, at the point of initial diagnosis, peripheral blood was collected.

Points from the study as a whole: Stable hyperthyroidism and ophthalmopathy were separated using 13 V-J signatures. Ophthalmopathy onset followed model prediction by a median approximately 7 months.

This clonotype was detected only a few times. The antigen remains undetermined. Any patient presenting with uncontrolled infection, other autoimmune disease, pregnancy or lactation was left out. The source material, RNA transcripts, was used to amplify TCR beta CDR3 regions. TCR CDR3 underwent first-round RT-PCR with the HTBI primer set. TCRdb re-called the multiplex PCR reads through MiXCR, storing one row per CDR3 protein. The sample carries hundreds of thousands of distinct CDR3 sequences, less than 25% recorded once. CDR3 length: 15 amino acids. V lost 3 bases and J lost 0, with 9 bases in between.

The chain joins TRBV12-3 or TRBV12-4 to TRBJ1-3; D gene uncertain. The receptor comes from a man aged 25-40 years with Graves' ophthalmopathy. The material sequenced was blood. The CDR3 coding sequence is TGTGCCAGCAGTTTTGGGCGAGTCTCTGGAAACACCATATATTTT. Translated, it gives CASSFGRVSGNTIYF.